The 20 T cell receptor beta chains below were found in one sample sequenced in a study of CD8 T cells in Susac syndrome. cDNA came from about 0.51 to 1 ug RNA primed by random hexamers. TCRdb passed the immunoSEQ multiplex PCR reads through MiXCR, listing each CDR3 protein once. The sample records approximately 200,000 distinct CDR3 sequences, approximately 90% being singletons. Sequenced material: CD8+ T cells from PBMCs. These receptors were taken from a human donor with multiple sclerosis.

The chain employs TRBV9 and TRBJ1-6; no clear D. Germline CDR1 is SGDLS and CDR2 is YYNGEE. The V and J ends lost 3 bases and 10 bases respectively, with 17 bases between them. The CDR3 has 15 residues. The CDR3 sequence: CASSGRPGLESPLHF. The CDR3 DNA is TGTGCCAGCAGCGGACGCCCCGGCTTGGAATCACCCCTCCACTTT.

The gene calls are TRBV20-1 and TRBJ2-3; D might be TRBD2 (7 bases). Germline loops: CDR1 DFQATT, CDR2 SNEGSKA (reference sequence). The CDR3 spans 14 residues. The V end was cut by 0 bases, the J end by 4 bases, with 11 bases between. The CDR3 reads CSARDGGGSDTQYF. The DNA for the CDR3 is TGCAGTGCTAGAGATGGCGGGGGCTCAGATACGCAGTATTTT.

This clonotype was seen just once. The rearrangement uses TRBV29-1 and TRBJ1-2; D perhaps matches TRBD1 (6 bases). Germline V gene sequence: CDR1 SQVTM, CDR2 ANQGSEA. V lost 4 bases and J 3 bases, leaving 9 bases between the germline ends. This CDR3 has 12 amino acids. The chain's CDR3 is CSVGTDHYGYTF. For the CDR3, the DNA is TGCAGCGTTGGGACAGACCACTATGGCTACACCTTC.

The chain employs TRBV7-9 and TRBJ2-1, with D uncertain. Germline V gene data show CDR1 as SEHNR and CDR2 as FQNEAQ (reference sequence). With 7 bases removed from V and 0 bases from J, the gap between germline ends came to 22 bases. The CDR3 runs to 18 residues. CDR3 nucleotides: TGTGCCAGCACCCTGTCTGGGTCGACTTTGAGCTCCTACAATGAGCAGTTCTTC. This sequence encodes CASTLSGSTLSSYNEQFF.

This rearrangement joins TRBV24-1 to TRBJ2-5, with 13 bases lining up with TRBD2. The CDR3 totals 17 residues. Germline assignment: CDR1 KGHDR and CDR2 SFDVKD. After removal of 9 bases from V and 3 bases from J, the junction contained 12 bases not matched to a gene. CDR3 DNA: TGTGCCACCTACTTCCCAAGGACTAGCGGGGGAGAAGAGACCCAGTACTTC. It translates to CATYFPRTSGGEETQYF.

This clonotype was recorded once. V usage is TRBV5-1 and J usage is TRBJ2-1, with D perhaps TRBD2 (5 bases). Germline V lookup: CDR1 SGHRS, CDR2 YFSETQ. The CDR3 has 12 residues. V shed 7 bases and J shed 5 bases, with 10 bases lying between them. The CDR3 sequence: CASGLGNNEQFF. CDR3 bases: TGCGCCAGCGGCCTCGGGAACAATGAGCAGTTCTTC.

The chain links TRBV19 to TRBJ2-6; no clear D gene. Germline values: CDR1 LNHDA, CDR2 SQIVND (reference sequence). The CDR3 loop spans 18 amino acids. V lost 1 base and J lost 0, with 13 bases in between. This CDR3 reads CASSIGAVLYSGANVLTF. The CDR3 region has the DNA TGTGCCAGTAGTATAGGAGCAGTACTCTACTCTGGGGCCAACGTCCTGACTTTC.

This chain uses TRBV5-4 with TRBJ1-1; 7 bases agree with TRBD1. The CDR3 is 14 amino acids. CDR1 SGHNT and CDR2 YYREEE come from the germline V gene (reference sequence). The V gene end was trimmed by 0 bases and the J gene end by 3 bases; junction bases not matched to a gene: 2. The CDR3 DNA follows: TGTGCCAGCAGCTTGGCCGACAGGGACACTGAAGCTTTCTTT. It is translated as CASSLADRDTEAFF.

This clonotype was observed a single time. This chain uses TRBV10-2 with TRBJ2-1; 7 nucleotides match TRBD2. With 0 bases clipped from V and 9 bases from J, the junction kept 8 bases outside the gene matches. CDR1 is WSHSY and CDR2 is SAAADI in the germline V gene. The CDR3 extends over 15 amino acids. The CDR3 here is CASSESGGGPVEQFF. The CDR3 DNA sequence: TGCGCCAGCAGTGAGTCTGGGGGAGGGCCGGTTGAGCAGTTCTTC.

The chain combines TRBV3-1 with TRBJ2-3; TRBD1 might be the D (6 bases). CDR3 length equals 17 residues. V shed 1 base and J shed 4 bases, with 18 bases lying between them. Germline V gene sequence: CDR1 LGHDT, CDR2 YNNKEL (reference sequence). CDR3: CASSQGQQGDWADTQYF. Written as DNA, the CDR3 is TGTGCCAGCAGCCAAGGACAACAGGGAGACTGGGCAGATACGCAGTATTTT.

The chain is built from TRBV7-9 and TRBJ2-1; no clear D. This CDR3 has 14 residues. Trimming pared 4 bases from V and 3 bases from J, leaving 10 bases between. Germline CDR1 reads SEHNR; CDR2 reads FQNEAQ (reference sequence). This chain's CDR3 is CASSYTLDYNEQFF. CDR3 sequence (DNA): TGTGCCAGCAGCTACACCCTGGACTACAATGAGCAGTTCTTC.

This clonotype occurred once. The chain has TRBV12-3 or TRBV12-4 and TRBJ1-1, with D unclear. Trimming removed 2 bases from V and 10 bases from J, with 8 bases in between. This CDR3 comprises 11 residues. The CDR3 sequence is CASSLMGVAFF. For the CDR3, the DNA is TGTGCCAGCAGTTTAATGGGTGTAGCTTTCTTT.

The V call is TRBV5-4, the J call TRBJ1-2, with 7 bases matching TRBD1. V trimming: 7 bases; J trimming: 8 bases; junction bases outside the gene matches: 11. This CDR3 has 13 amino acids. Looked up from germline, CDR1 is SGHNT and CDR2 is YYREEE (reference sequence). The CDR3 loop reads CASLHQGGNGYTF. For the CDR3, the DNA is TGTGCCAGCCTACACCAGGGGGGGAACGGCTACACCTTC.

The rearrangement links TRBV12-3 or TRBV12-4 to TRBJ1-5; no clear D gene. V gave up 4 bases and J gave up 3 bases, with 10 bases separating them. The CDR3 is 14 residues long. CDR3 residues: CASSSTDLNQPQHF. The CDR3 DNA is TGTGCCAGCAGTTCGACGGATCTCAATCAGCCCCAGCATTTT.

J is TRBJ1-1 and V is TRBV4-1; TRBD1 is a possible D gene (5 bases). V lost 1 base and J 8 bases, leaving 11 bases between the germline ends. The germline CDR1 and CDR2 sequences are MGHRA and YSYEKL. CDR3 size: 13 residues. CDR3 sequence (DNA): TGCGCCAGCAGCCAAGGACCCGGGACGGAAGCTTTCTTT. This codes for CASSQGPGTEAFF.

The chain uses TRBV29-1 and TRBJ2-3; maybe TRBD1 (5 bases). The CDR3 extends over 16 amino acids. Germline V gene data show CDR1 as SQVTM and CDR2 as ANQGSEA. Trimming stripped 3 bases from V and 3 bases from J, with 19 bases between. CDR3 in DNA: TGCAGCGTTGATGGTGCTAGGGGTGGGCATACAGATACGCAGTATTTT. This gives the protein CSVDGARGGHTDTQYF.

V usage is TRBV29-1 and J usage is TRBJ2-1, with D possibly matching TRBD1 (6 bases). Trimming removed 6 bases at V and 15 bases at J, with 9 bases between. CDR1 SQVTM and CDR2 ANQGSEA come from the germline V gene. The CDR3 loop spans 8 amino acids. CDR3 DNA: TGCAGCGTCGCACAGGGGTTCTTC. The encoded protein is CSVAQGFF.

The J gene is TRBJ2-6, the V gene TRBV7-2, with 9 bases that match TRBD2. J was trimmed by 4 bases and V by 0 bases; bases with no gene match: 16. Germline V lookup: CDR1 SGHTA, CDR2 FQGNSA. This CDR3 is 21 amino acids long. CDR3 coding DNA: TGTGCCAGCAGCTTAGCGGCAGCTGGGGCTAGCGGGAAAAACGGGGCCAACGTCCTGACTTTC. Translation: CASSLAAAGASGKNGANVLTF.

V usage is TRBV4-1 and J usage is TRBJ2-7; D unresolved. Trimming took 0 bases from V and 9 from J, leaving 15 bases between them. The CDR3 spans 14 residues. Germline V lookup: CDR1 MGHRA, CDR2 YSYEKL. The CDR3 region is CASSQDRSSVGQYF. The CDR3, as DNA: TGCGCCAGCAGCCAAGACAGGTCTTCGGTAGGGCAGTACTTC.

The chain couples TRBV5-1 to TRBJ2-5, with D possibly matching TRBD2 (5 bases). Trimming took off 4 bases at V and 5 bases at J, with 15 bases between the two ends. This CDR3 region has 14 residues. Germline lookup yields CDR1 SGHRS and CDR2 YFSETQ. In nucleotides, the CDR3 is TGCGCCAGCAGCCTGGAGGCGGCCACCGAGACCCAGTACTTC. Its translation: CASSLEAATETQYF.